This TCR beta chain was recovered during a study of T cell responses to AZD1222 COVID-19 vaccine. General study points: Spike-specific TCR breadth and depth were elevated following two AZD1222 doses. Researchers report vaccine-associated CD4 TCRs spanning spike, with dominance at 160-218 and 743-854. Repertoires were collected only later (after the peak T cell response had occurred).

The repertoire was sequenced with immunoSEQ multiplex PCR; TCRdb's copy has only in-frame clones and lacks some. The sample contains about 100,000 clones, 88% of which appear only once. Turning to this clone: As yet, its antigen is unknown.

This receptor was identified in an adult in good health. Sequenced material: peripheral blood, taken on day 0 of AZD1222 vaccination.

The CDR3 DNA is TGTGCCAGCAGCTTACTTGCCCTCGGATTTACGAAGGGTAGCAATGAGCAGTTCTTC. Amino acid sequence: CASSLLALGFTKGSNEQFF. The chain joins TRBV7-8 to TRBJ2-1; D unclear. Germline CDR1 reads SGHVS; CDR2 reads FQNEAQ. The CDR3 has 19 amino acids. V dropped 2 bases and J dropped 6 bases, with 26 bases sitting between them.